Below are 18 T cell receptor beta chains sequenced from a single sample in a study of shared clonotypes between healthy human individuals. Terminally differentiated effector memory CD45RA+ cells were excluded from the naive CD8 cells, which were CD45RO-negative and positively selected for CCR7. Only in-frame clones appear in the TCRdb table, and some are missing; sequencing was by immunoSEQ multiplex PCR. Seen here are 550,000 to 650,000 clones, 95% to 97% observed once, and the top ten hold around 0.1%. Material for sequencing was naive CD8+ T cells sorted from blood. The receptors come from a woman in her thirties in good health.

This chain connects TRBV27 to TRBJ2-7; TRBD2 matches at 13 bases. CDR1 is MNHEY, CDR2 SMNVEV, per germline (reference sequence). Unmatched junction bases numbered 8, after V lost 6 bases and J lost 6 bases. This CDR3 is 15 amino acids long. The CDR3 region is CASSHGTSGNGEQYF. DNA for the CDR3: TGTGCCAGCAGCCATGGGACTAGCGGGAATGGCGAGCAGTACTTC.

The rearrangement joins TRBV4-2 to TRBJ1-1; no definite D call. Germline assignment: CDR1 LGHNA and CDR2 YNFKEQ. The CDR3 contains 16 residues. Trimming took 0 bases from V and 5 from J, leaving 16 bases between them. CDR3 sequence (DNA): TGTGCCAGCAGCCAAGATGGGGAGGGTTCACGGACTGAAGCTTTCTTT. This encodes CASSQDGEGSRTEAFF.

This sequence joins TRBV7-8 and TRBJ2-5; the D is unclear. Germline CDR1 SGHVS, CDR2 FQNEAQ. This CDR3 comprises 15 residues. V was pared by 1 base and J by 0 bases, with 9 bases between. Here the CDR3 DNA reads TGTGCCAGCAGCTTAGATCTGAGTCACCAAGAGACCCAGTACTTC. This gives the protein CASSLDLSHQETQYF.

This clone showed up just once. The CDR3 region is CASSGGEGLGYTF. CDR3 DNA sequence: TGTGCCAGCAGCGGAGGTGAAGGGCTTGGCTACACCTTC. The J gene is TRBJ1-2, the V gene TRBV9; no clear D. Per germline, CDR1 SGDLS and CDR2 YYNGEE. This CDR3 has 13 residues. V was clipped by 3 bases and J by 7 bases, with 13 bases between them.

This clone occurred once. V usage is TRBV6-1 and J usage is TRBJ2-7; D is tentatively TRBD1 or TRBD2 (5 bases each). Germline V gives CDR1 MNHNS, CDR2 SASEGT. CDR3 length: 11 amino acids. V dropped 6 bases and J dropped 5 bases, with 8 bases sitting between them. CDR3 amino acids: CASRGVHEQYF. CDR3 DNA sequence: TGTGCCAGCAGGGGGGTGCACGAGCAGTACTTC.

The J gene is TRBJ2-7, the V gene TRBV5-1, with 8 bases fitting TRBD2. Trimming cost V 1 base and J 6 bases; bases outside gene matches: 6. The germline CDR1 and CDR2 sequences are SGHRS and YFSETQ. CDR3 length: 14 residues. The CDR3 sequence: CASSLIPSGSEQYF. The CDR3 region has the DNA TGCGCCAGCAGCTTGATACCCAGCGGGAGCGAGCAGTACTTC.

This clone is a singleton in its sample. The chain has TRBV28 and TRBJ1-5; D is possibly TRBD1 (5 bases). Germline V gene lookup returns CDR1 MDHEN and CDR2 SYDVKM. This CDR3 spans 14 amino acids. V was clipped by 5 bases and J by 6 bases, with 14 bases between them. The chain's CDR3 is CASSNTGLGQPQHF. The DNA for the CDR3 is TGTGCCAGCAGTAACACAGGTCTAGGTCAGCCCCAGCATTTT. Full variable domain (rest looked up from reference TRBV28 and TRBJ1-5): DVKVTQSSRYLVKRTGEKVFLECVQDMDHENMFWYRQDPGLGLRLIYFSYDVKMKEKGDIPEGYSVSREKKERFSLILESASTNQTSMYLCASSNTGLGQPQHFGDGTRLSIL.

The chain is built from TRBV28 and TRBJ1-2; a weak D match, TRBD1 (6 bases). The length of the CDR3 is 14 residues. V lost 6 bases and J 4 bases, leaving 15 bases between the germline ends. Germline CDR1 MDHEN, CDR2 SYDVKM. The CDR3 loop reads CASSEQGMGYGYTF. The CDR3, as DNA: TGTGCCAGCAGCGAACAGGGTATGGGCTATGGCTACACCTTC.

The genes are TRBV7-8 and TRBJ1-1; 9 positions agree with TRBD1. The V and J ends lost 4 bases and 8 bases, in that order; junction bases with no gene match: 5. Germline V lookup: CDR1 SGHVS, CDR2 FQNEAQ. The CDR3 is 13 residues long. The CDR3 reads CASSSGQGMEAFF. CDR3 nucleotide sequence: TGTGCCAGCAGCTCCGGACAGGGGATGGAAGCTTTCTTT.

The CDR3 region is CASSFSSGHRVKGYTF. The CDR3 DNA sequence: TGTGCCAGCAGCTTTTCTTCAGGACATAGGGTAAAAGGCTACACCTTC. V and J are TRBV5-4 and TRBJ1-2, with D possibly being TRBD1 (5 bases). Per germline, CDR1 SGHNT and CDR2 YYREEE (reference sequence). This CDR3 comprises 16 residues. V was clipped by 2 bases and J by 8 bases, with 22 bases between them.

The chain carries TRBV4-1 and TRBJ2-7; 8 bases agree with TRBD1. Germline CDR1 is MGHRA and CDR2 is YSYEKL. V shed 0 bases, J shed 4 bases, and the junction held 11 bases outside the gene matches. The CDR3 loop spans 17 amino acids. This chain's CDR3 is CASSQDAETGAIYEQYF. In DNA, the CDR3 is TGCGCCAGCAGCCAAGACGCCGAGACAGGGGCAATATACGAGCAGTACTTC.

The V gene is TRBV5-6, the J gene TRBJ1-6; D is uncertain. Trimming took 1 base from V and 3 from J, leaving 11 bases between them. The germline V gene has CDR1 SGHDT and CDR2 YYEEEE. This CDR3 region has 16 residues. For the CDR3, the DNA is TGTGCCAGCAGCTTGTTGACTTCAAGCTATAATTCACCCCTCCACTTT. As protein: CASSLLTSSYNSPLHF. Full variable domain (rest looked up from reference TRBV5-6 and TRBJ1-6): DAGVTQSPTHLIKTRGQQVTLRCSPKSGHDTVSWYQQALGQGPQFIFQYYEEEERQRGNFPDRFSGHQFPNYSSELNVNALLLGDSALYLCASSLLTSSYNSPLHFGNGTRLTVT.

The J gene is TRBJ2-7, the V gene TRBV6-6, with D possibly matching TRBD2 (6 bases). This CDR3 comprises 12 residues. Trimming took 7 bases from V and 0 from J, leaving 7 bases between them. Germline CDR1 MNHNY, CDR2 SVGAGI (reference sequence). CDR3 in amino acids: CASMDYSYEQYF. DNA for the CDR3: TGTGCCAGCATGGACTACTCCTACGAGCAGTACTTC.

The genes are TRBV27 and TRBJ2-5; 11 bases fit TRBD1. V dropped 5 bases and J dropped 4; count of bases not matched to a gene: 6. This CDR3 contains 15 residues. CDR1 MNHEY and CDR2 SMNVEV come from the germline V gene (reference sequence). CDR3 amino acids: CASSPGTGGGETQYF. In DNA, the CDR3 is TGTGCCAGCAGTCCGGGGACAGGGGGTGGAGAGACCCAGTACTTC.

J is TRBJ1-2 and V is TRBV6-6; TRBD1 matches at 7 bases. CDR3 size: 13 residues. Germline V gene data show CDR1 as MNHNY and CDR2 as SVGAGI (reference sequence). Germline trimming cut 7 bases from V and 4 bases from J; bases unmatched to any gene: 6. CDR3 in amino acids: CASKDRSSYGYTF. CDR3 in DNA: TGTGCCAGCAAGGACAGGAGTTCCTATGGCTACACCTTC.

The J gene is TRBJ2-1, the V gene TRBV20-1, with D hard to call. The CDR3 runs 10 residues. V was clipped by 3 bases and J by 8 bases, with 5 bases between them. From germline, CDR1 is DFQATT and CDR2 SNEGSKA (reference sequence). DNA of the CDR3: TGCAGTGCTAGTAAGGATGAGCAGTTCTTC. Residues: CSASKDEQFF.

V and J are TRBV5-4 and TRBJ2-5; maybe TRBD1 (5 bases). Near its end, the DNA agrees better with TRBJ2-7, so the J call may be wrong. Germline V lookup: CDR1 SGHNT, CDR2 YYREEE (reference sequence). This CDR3 region has 13 residues. The CDR3 here is CASSLGQNSEQYF. CDR3 coding DNA: TGTGCCAGCAGCTTGGGACAGAACTCCGAGCAGTACTTC.

The chain employs TRBV2 and TRBJ2-7, with D tentatively TRBD1 or TRBD2 (5 bases each). The CDR3 sequence is 14 residues long. V shed 6 bases and J shed 0 bases, with 12 bases lying between them. The germline CDR1 and CDR2 sequences are SNHLY and FYNNEI. The chain's CDR3 is CASSPSGTSYEQYF. The CDR3 bases are TGTGCCAGCAGCCCCTCAGGGACCTCCTACGAGCAGTACTTC.